One and the same sample provided the 26 T cell receptor beta chains below, sequenced in a study of blood T cell repertoires in COVID-19. Method: immunoSEQ multiplex PCR; TCRdb's copy keeps in-frame clones and lacks some. The top ten hold approximately 7.2% of the sample, which has some 200,000 clones, roughly 87% seen once. The specimen sequenced was PBMCs or T cells enriched from blood (not recorded which). The receptors derive from a man younger than 40 in a cohort exposed to, infected with or recovered from COVID-19 (not recorded which).

This clone has only a few counts. This chain joins TRBV5-1 and TRBJ2-1; 16 nucleotides line up with TRBD2. The CDR3 covers 20 residues. From germline, CDR1 is SGHRS and CDR2 YFSETQ. The ends lost 1 base at V and 4 bases at J; junction bases unmatched: 11. The CDR3 DNA is TGCGCCAGCAGCTTGCTACCCGGGACTAGCGGGAGGGGAAAATACAATGAGCAGTTCTTC. This gives the protein CASSLLPGTSGRGKYNEQFF.

This chain connects TRBV5-1 to TRBJ2-7, with 9 bases matching TRBD1. Germline V gives CDR1 SGHRS, CDR2 YFSETQ. The CDR3 consists of 14 residues. V shed 7 bases and J 1 base; nucleotides not matched to a gene: 6. CDR3 nucleotides: TGCGCCAGCTACCTTGGACAGGGGTCCTACGAGCAGTACTTC. It is translated as CASYLGQGSYEQYF. Complete variable domain (other parts from reference TRBV5-1 and TRBJ2-7): KAGVTQTPRYLIKTRGQQVTLSCSPISGHRSVSWYQQTPGQGLQFLFEYFSETQRNKGNFPGRFSGRQFSNSRSEMNVSTLELGDSALYLCASYLGQGSYEQYFGPGTRLTVT.

The genes are TRBV6-5 and TRBJ2-7; 11 nucleotides agree with TRBD1. The CDR3 covers 16 residues. CDR1 is MNHEY, CDR2 SVGAGI, per germline. V was pared by 2 bases and J by 2 bases, with 5 bases of the junction left unmatched. The CDR3, as DNA: TGTGCCAGCAGTTACAGCGGACAGGGGGCTCCCTACGAGCAGTACTTC. Protein product: CASSYSGQGAPYEQYF.

This clone has just one count. The chain links TRBV24-1 to TRBJ1-5, with D possibly matching TRBD1 (6 bases). CDR1 and CDR2 (germline): KGHDR, SFDVKD. Trimming cost V 4 bases and J 6 bases, with 9 bases left between them. This CDR3 comprises 13 residues. CDR3 sequence: CATSEQGIQPQHF. CDR3 nucleotides: TGTGCCACCAGTGAGCAGGGGATTCAGCCCCAGCATTTT.

The chain recombines TRBV11-2 with TRBJ1-5; no reliable D call. The CDR3 loop spans 13 amino acids. Trimming pared 5 bases from V and 7 bases from J, leaving 12 bases between. CDR1 SGHAT and CDR2 FQNNGV come from the germline V gene. Here the CDR3 reads CASSPAPGQPQHF. As DNA, the CDR3 is TGTGCCAGCAGCCCAGCCCCAGGACAGCCCCAGCATTTT.

This rearrangement joins TRBV4-2 to TRBJ2-7, with 11 positions matching TRBD1. Germline loops: CDR1 LGHNA, CDR2 YNFKEQ. This CDR3 region has 15 residues. V was clipped by 1 base and J by 4 bases; unmatched bases: 3. This CDR3 is CASSQAGTGGYEQYF. The CDR3 DNA sequence: TGTGCCAGCAGCCAAGCTGGGACAGGGGGATACGAGCAGTACTTC.

This clone was found once. The chain joins TRBV9 to TRBJ2-3; D possibly corresponds to TRBD1 (5 bases). Germline-derived CDR1 and CDR2 are SGDLS and YYNGEE. This CDR3 comprises 15 residues. V was shortened by 2 bases and J by 3 bases, with 13 bases between the two germline ends. This CDR3 reads CASSVGAGHTDTQYF. The CDR3, as DNA: TGTGCCAGCAGCGTTGGGGCAGGGCATACAGATACGCAGTATTTT.

J is TRBJ2-1 and V is TRBV9; the match to TRBD2 covers 13 bases. Per the germline V gene, CDR1 is SGDLS and CDR2 is YYNGEE. Trimming took 5 bases from V and 1 from J; bases not matched to a gene: 9. This CDR3 is 18 amino acids long. The CDR3 DNA follows: TGTGCCAGCAGACCCGGGACTAGCGGGAATCCGTCCTACAATGAGCAGTTCTTC. Its protein product is CASRPGTSGNPSYNEQFF.

This clone was seen many times. V usage is TRBV10-3 and J usage is TRBJ1-5; D may be TRBD1 (6 bases). V gave up 3 bases and J gave up 3 bases, with 12 bases separating them. Germline loops: CDR1 ENHRY, CDR2 SYGVKD. The CDR3 consists of 15 residues. The CDR3 loop reads CAISDGQGHNQPQHF. Written as DNA, the CDR3 is TGTGCCATCAGTGACGGGCAGGGGCACAATCAGCCCCAGCATTTT.

The rearrangement uses TRBV7-2 and TRBJ2-7; 9 bases map to TRBD1. Losses at the gene ends were 5 bases for V and 2 bases for J; bases not matched to a gene: 7. This CDR3 has 15 residues. The germline V gene has CDR1 SGHTA and CDR2 FQGNSA. CDR3 in DNA: TGTGCCAGCAGCCAAAGGACAGGGGCTACCTACGAGCAGTACTTC. Amino acids: CASSQRTGATYEQYF.

The chain carries TRBV7-2 and TRBJ1-6; D unclear. The V gene's germline CDR1 is SGHTA and CDR2 FQGNSA. V lost 1 base and J lost 5, with 9 bases in between. CDR3 length: 15 amino acids. Written as DNA, the CDR3 is TGTGCCAGCAGCTTAGAAGTCAGTAATAATTCACCCCTCCACTTT. Its protein is CASSLEVSNNSPLHF.

The chain carries TRBV6-2 or TRBV6-3 and TRBJ1-5; a weak D match, TRBD1 (6 bases). V lost 0 bases, J lost 7 bases, and 10 bases lay in between. Per the germline V gene, CDR1 is MNHEY and CDR2 is SVGEGT. The CDR3 has 14 residues. CDR3 loop: CASSYSSGVQPQHF. The CDR3 DNA sequence: TGTGCCAGCAGTTACTCTTCAGGGGTCCAGCCCCAGCATTTT.

The J gene is TRBJ1-2, the V gene TRBV19; weak D call: TRBD1 (6 bases). This CDR3 has 16 amino acids. Germline CDR1 and CDR2: LNHDA and SQIVND (reference sequence). V was pared by 7 bases and J by 3 bases, with 21 bases between. CDR3 sequence reads: CASTPARGVSDYGYTF. DNA of the CDR3: TGTGCCAGTACCCCAGCCAGGGGAGTCTCCGACTATGGCTACACCTTC.

The genes are TRBV5-6 and TRBJ1-4, with D uncertain. The CDR3 is made up of 16 amino acids. V gave up 4 bases and J gave up 0 bases, with 13 bases separating them. Looked up from germline, CDR1 is SGHDT and CDR2 is YYEEEE. This CDR3 is CASSLYAPATNEKLFF. The CDR3 bases are TGTGCCAGCAGCCTCTACGCTCCTGCAACTAATGAAAAACTGTTTTTT. Filled out from reference TRBV5-6 and TRBJ1-4, the complete variable domain reads DAGVTQSPTHLIKTRGQQVTLRCSPKSGHDTVSWYQQALGQGPQFIFQYYEEEERQRGNFPDRFSGHQFPNYSSELNVNALLLGDSALYLCASSLYAPATNEKLFFGSGTQLSVL.

This chain links TRBV4-1 with TRBJ1-4; the D is unclear. The V end was cut by 0 bases, the J end by 8 bases, with 13 bases between. Germline CDR1 and CDR2: MGHRA and YSYEKL. There are 15 residues in the CDR3. This CDR3 is CASSQETTREEKLFF. In nucleotides, the CDR3 is TGCGCCAGCAGCCAAGAAACGACTCGGGAGGAAAAACTGTTTTTT.

The chain combines TRBV27 with TRBJ2-1; D may be TRBD2 (5 bases). V was trimmed by 3 bases and J by 2 bases, leaving 11 bases between them. Germline V CDR1 and CDR2: MNHEY, SMNVEV (reference sequence). This CDR3 comprises 15 residues. CDR3 protein: CASSFGLTAYNEQFF. CDR3 nucleotide sequence: TGTGCCAGCAGTTTCGGACTGACCGCCTACAATGAGCAGTTCTTC.

The chain has TRBV28 and TRBJ2-5, with D possibly TRBD1 on 5 matching bases. Trimming removed 3 bases from V and 1 base from J, with 9 bases in between. Germline V gene sequence: CDR1 MDHEN, CDR2 SYDVKM. This CDR3 spans 14 amino acids. CDR3 residues: CASSFTTAQETQYF. Written as DNA, the CDR3 is TGTGCCAGCAGTTTCACGACAGCCCAAGAGACCCAGTACTTC.

CDR3 sequence: CASSLQGGQPQHF. In DNA form, the CDR3 reads TGTGCCAGCAGCTTACAAGGGGGTCAGCCCCAGCATTTT. The rearrangement links TRBV7-3 to TRBJ1-5; possibly TRBD1 for D (6 bases). The CDR3 runs to 13 residues. V lost 2 bases and J 6 bases, leaving 8 bases between the germline ends. The germline V gene has CDR1 SGHTA and CDR2 FQGTGA.

V gene TRBV7-9 combines with J gene TRBJ2-5; TRBD2 is a possible D gene (6 bases). V gave up 5 bases and J gave up 5 bases, with 24 bases separating them. Germline CDR1 SEHNR, CDR2 FQNEAQ (reference sequence). This CDR3 is built from 17 residues. In DNA, the CDR3 is TGTGCCAGCAGCAACCCGGCACGGGAGAATCATAGGGAGACCCAGTACTTC. Residues: CASSNPARENHRETQYF.

This chain joins TRBV2 and TRBJ2-7; D call uncertain. V was trimmed by 3 bases and J by 2 bases, leaving 2 bases between them. The CDR3 consists of 11 residues. The V gene's germline CDR1 is SNHLY and CDR2 FYNNEI. The CDR3 sequence is CASSDTYEQYF. The CDR3 bases are TGTGCCAGCAGTGATACCTACGAGCAGTACTTC.

The chain links TRBV28 to TRBJ2-4, with 14 bases matching TRBD2. Germline V gives CDR1 MDHEN, CDR2 SYDVKM. The junction had 17 bases not matched to a gene; V was cut back by 3 bases and J by 1 base. The CDR3 loop spans 22 amino acids. The CDR3 sequence is CASSFFLTGTSGSFGAKNIQYF. CDR3 DNA sequence: TGTGCCAGCAGTTTTTTCCTAACCGGGACTAGCGGGAGTTTTGGGGCCAAAAACATTCAGTACTTC.

The rearrangement links TRBV5-1 to TRBJ2-2; TRBD2 matches at 8 bases. The CDR3 has 15 residues. Unmatched junction bases numbered 2, after V lost 2 bases and J lost 2 bases. CDR1 SGHRS and CDR2 YFSETQ come from the germline V gene. CDR3 protein: CASSFWTSNTGELFF. In DNA form, the CDR3 reads TGCGCCAGCAGCTTCTGGACTAGCAACACCGGGGAGCTGTTTTTT.

The chain joins TRBV29-1 to TRBJ1-2, with TRBD1 matching over 9 bases. J was trimmed by 6 bases and V by 7 bases; bases with no gene match: 12. From germline, CDR1 is SQVTM and CDR2 ANQGSEA. The CDR3 is made up of 14 amino acids. The chain's CDR3 is CSAALQGAEDGYTF. The CDR3 DNA is TGCAGCGCCGCCCTACAGGGGGCAGAGGATGGCTACACCTTC.

The chain employs TRBV29-1 and TRBJ2-5; TRBD1 aligns across 12 bases. Trimming cost V 6 bases and J 5 bases; bases outside gene matches: 10. CDR3 size: 15 residues. Germline V gene data show CDR1 as SQVTM and CDR2 as ANQGSEA. CDR3 nucleotide sequence: TGCAGCGTGATCCTTGGGACAGGGGGCCGTGAGACCCAGTACTTC. Translating it yields CSVILGTGGRETQYF.

This rearrangement joins TRBV28 to TRBJ1-5; tentatively, D is TRBD1 (5 bases). Per the germline V gene, CDR1 is MDHEN and CDR2 is SYDVKM. V was clipped by 11 bases and J by 2 bases, with 10 bases between them. This CDR3 has 12 residues. CDR3 in amino acids: CALGGRNQPQHF. As DNA, the CDR3 is TGTGCCCTGGGGGGTCGCAATCAGCCCCAGCATTTT.

DNA for the CDR3: TGCGCCAGCAGCCGGGACCCCGGGACAAGCTCTGGAAACACCATATATTTT. It is translated as CASSRDPGTSSGNTIYF. The chain joins TRBV5-1 to TRBJ1-3; D perhaps matches TRBD1 (6 bases). The CDR3 runs to 17 residues. Germline assignment: CDR1 SGHRS and CDR2 YFSETQ. With 4 bases removed from V and 0 bases from J, the gap between germline ends came to 17 bases.